Shown below are 5 T cell receptor beta chains from a single sample sequenced in a study of OX40 agonist ivuxolimab in advanced cancers. Produced via immunoSEQ multiplex PCR; TCRdb's table is partial and in-frame only. Of roughly 75,000 clones in the sample, roughly 87% were seen once. This specimen consisted of CD4+ or CD8+ T cells sorted from blood, obtained in a trial of the OX40 agonist ivuxolimab. The origin of the receptors is an adult with an advanced solid tumor such as melanoma, head and neck, liver or kidney cancer.

The chain carries TRBV23-1 and TRBJ2-6; D might be TRBD1 or TRBD2, each matching 6 bases. TRBV23-1 is annotated as an ORF whose role is uncertain. V lost 0 bases, J lost 0 bases, and 18 bases lay in between. The CDR3 extends over 20 amino acids. Here the CDR3 reads CASSQSGGTTPTSGANVLTF. In DNA, the CDR3 is TGCGCCAGCAGTCAATCGGGGGGCACAACCCCCACCTCTGGGGCCAACGTCCTGACTTTC.

The chain couples TRBV28 to TRBJ1-2, with TRBD1 matching 9 bases. The V segment lost 8 bases and the J segment 8 bases; nucleotides outside the gene matches: 12. CDR1 is MDHEN and CDR2 is SYDVKM in the germline V gene. The CDR3 is 14 amino acids. The CDR3 nucleotides are TGTGCCAGCTCAACGGACAGGGGACTCGGAGGCTACACCTTC. As protein: CASSTDRGLGGYTF.

The chain employs TRBV28 and TRBJ2-3, with a possible D match to TRBD1 (6 bases). Germline CDR1 MDHEN, CDR2 SYDVKM. The CDR3 extends over 16 amino acids. Trimming took 3 bases from V and 1 from J, leaving 14 bases between them. CDR3: CASSFEVGGRTDTQYF. CDR3 coding DNA: TGTGCCAGCAGTTTCGAAGTTGGGGGCCGCACAGATACGCAGTATTTT.

This sequence joins TRBV11-2 and TRBJ2-1; D remains ambiguous. Germline CDR1 and CDR2: SGHAT and FQNNGV. The CDR3 consists of 12 residues. Trimming shortened V by 5 bases and J by 4 bases, and 6 bases separated the two germline ends. CDR3 in DNA: TGTGCCAGCAGCCACAATTACAATGAGCAGTTCTTC. Amino acids: CASSHNYNEQFF.

The chain couples TRBV6-1 to TRBJ2-7; D is tentatively TRBD1 or TRBD2 (5 bases each). V dropped 8 bases and J dropped 2 bases, with 10 bases sitting between them. Looked up from germline, CDR1 is MNHNS and CDR2 is SASEGT. The length of the CDR3 is 12 residues. The CDR3 protein is CASGDPPYEQYF. The CDR3 coding sequence is TGTGCCAGCGGGGACCCCCCCTACGAGCAGTACTTC.